Below are 11 T cell receptor beta chains sequenced from a single sample in a study of shared clonotypes between healthy human individuals. The table came from immunoSEQ multiplex PCR; TCRdb's copy has only in-frame clones and leaves some out. The repertoire holds about 2,100,000 clones, with under 95% as singletons. Naive CD8 cells comprised CD45RO-negative, CCR7-positively selected cells, excluding terminally differentiated effector memory CD45RA+ cells. The sample consisted of naive CD8+ T cells from PBMCs. All receptors come from a man younger than 30 in good health. Some clones in this sample may be carry-over from other donors' samples.

This clone is a singleton in its sample. The chain couples TRBV27 to TRBJ2-3; TRBD2 aligns across 12 bases. The V and J ends lost 3 bases and 5 bases, in that order; junction bases with no gene match: 6. The germline V gene encodes CDR1 MNHEY and CDR2 SMNVEV (reference sequence). This CDR3 contains 16 residues. Here the CDR3 reads CASSFSGLAGQDTQYF. For the CDR3, the DNA is TGTGCCAGCAGTTTTTCCGGACTAGCGGGACAAGATACGCAGTATTTT.

Concerning this clone itself: This clone may be a read error of a much larger clone one base away. The V gene is TRBV28, the J gene TRBJ2-7; D gene uncertain. CDR1 is MDHEN, CDR2 SYDVKM, per germline. This CDR3 region has 11 residues. CDR3 residues: CASSSSSEQYF. The CDR3, as DNA: TGTGCCAGCAGTTCCTCCTCCGAGCAGTACTTC.

As concerns this clone: This CDR3 is also generated by other DNA sequences in the sample. The rearrangement joins TRBV28 to TRBJ2-1, with 12 bases matching TRBD2. The germline gives CDR1 MDHEN, CDR2 SYDVKM. Unmatched junction bases numbered 4, after V lost 3 bases and J lost 4 bases. The CDR3 contains 16 residues. This chain's CDR3 is CASSLSGLAGYNEQFF. CDR3 DNA sequence: TGTGCCAGCAGTTTGAGTGGACTAGCGGGGTACAATGAGCAGTTCTTC.

This clone has just a few counts. The V call is TRBV7-9, the J call TRBJ1-1; perhaps TRBD1 as D (5 bases). This CDR3 is 16 amino acids long. V lost 5 bases and J lost 2, with 18 bases in between. Germline V gene lookup returns CDR1 SEHNR and CDR2 FQNEAQ (reference sequence). CDR3 loop: CASSARGPLINTEAFF. The CDR3 coding sequence is TGTGCCAGCAGCGCTAGGGGACCATTAATTAACACTGAAGCTTTCTTT. The variable domain in full, completed from reference TRBV7-9 and TRBJ1-1, reads DTGVSQNPRHKITKRGQNVTFRCDPISEHNRLYWYRQTLGQGPEFLTYFQNEAQLEKSRLLSDRFSAERPKGSFSTLEIQRTEQGDSAMYLCASSARGPLINTEAFFGQGTRLTVV.

The rearrangement joins TRBV29-1 to TRBJ2-3, with 8 bases lining up with TRBD2. Germline CDR1 is SQVTM and CDR2 is ANQGSEA. V shed 5 bases and J 1 base; nucleotides not matched to a gene: 14. The CDR3 has 17 amino acids. The CDR3 DNA reads as TGCAGCGTTTCCGGCGAGCTAGCGGGTCTTCGCACAGATACGCAGTATTTT. It is translated as CSVSGELAGLRTDTQYF.

The V call is TRBV11-2, the J call TRBJ2-2, with D unresolved. Trimming removed 1 base at V and 5 bases at J, with 14 bases between. Germline CDR1 and CDR2: SGHAT and FQNNGV. The CDR3 contains 16 residues. CDR3 nucleotides: TGTGCCAGCAGCTTAGGATTTCCATCTAGGACCGGGGAGCTGTTTTTT. It specifies CASSLGFPSRTGELFF.

The gene calls are TRBV11-2 and TRBJ2-3; D is unclear. Germline V gives CDR1 SGHAT, CDR2 FQNNGV. The CDR3 covers 12 residues. The V and J ends lost 5 bases and 4 bases respectively, with 7 bases between them. CDR3 in amino acids: CASSRRPDTQYF. For the CDR3, the DNA is TGTGCCAGCAGCCGCCGGCCAGATACGCAGTATTTT.

With regard to this clone: Other DNA sequences of this sample code for an identical CDR3. The J gene is TRBJ1-3, the V gene TRBV9; D remains ambiguous. The germline gives CDR1 SGDLS, CDR2 YYNGEE. Deletions cut 0 bases from V and 0 bases from J, with 7 bases between. This CDR3 is 15 amino acids long. The CDR3 region is CASSVDGLSGNTIYF. In DNA form, the CDR3 reads TGTGCCAGCAGCGTAGATGGACTCTCTGGAAACACCATATATTTT.

The V and J genes are TRBV21-1 and TRBJ1-2; TRBD1, the table's D call, was not compared with the DNA. TRBV21-1 is marked as a pseudogene. The CDR3 runs to 15 residues. The CDR3 bases are TGTGCCAGCAGCACCCGGGACAGGATCAACTATGGCTACACCTTC. Its translation: CASSTRDRINYGYTF.

Note on this clone: Relative to the germline gene, one junction end is altered; a read error may explain this. This chain joins TRBV28 and TRBJ1-4; D gene ambiguous. The CDR3 totals 13 residues. Germline assignment: CDR1 MDHEN and CDR2 SYDVKM. The CDR3, as DNA: TGTGCCAGCAGTTTATTCGGTGCAGGCTACCCTCATTTT. Amino acids: CASSLFGAGYPHF.

V is TRBV28 and J is TRBJ1-2, with a weak D call TRBD1 (6 bases). CDR1 is MDHEN and CDR2 is SYDVKM in the germline V gene. The CDR3 runs to 17 residues. V lost 3 bases and J 4 bases, leaving 21 bases between the germline ends. CDR3 DNA: TGTGCCAGCAGTTTCGACAACAGGGAAGATTGGAGCTATGGCTACACCTTC. Translated: CASSFDNREDWSYGYTF.